This T cell receptor beta chain was sequenced during a study of T cell changes during pregnancy in multiple sclerosis. Clones were sequenced by immunoSEQ multiplex PCR, and TCRdb holds only the in-frame ones, with some missing. The table records nearly 60,000 clones, around 90% of them present only once. CDR1 is LGHNA, CDR2 YSLEER, per germline. The CDR3 is 15 residues long. The V and J ends lost 0 bases and 5 bases, in that order; junction bases with no gene match: 6. The sample in question was CD4+ T cells from peripheral blood mononuclear cells, obtained after pregnancy. This rearrangement joins TRBV4-3 to TRBJ2-5; 7 bases fit TRBD1. This receptor was taken from a female donor in good health, enrolled as a control in a pregnancy study. DNA for the CDR3: TGCGCCAGCAGCCAAGATCAACAGGGGATCGAGACCCAGTACTTC. It codes for CASSQDQQGIETQYF.